The count of the clone carrying this TCR beta chain is one. The antigen is undetermined. The repertoire was sequenced with immunoSEQ multiplex PCR; TCRdb's copy has only in-frame clones and lacks some. The sample contains about 680,000 clones, approximately 79% of which appear only once. The sample is drawn from a study of shared clonotypes between healthy human individuals. Study details: Per donor, CD8 memory used one plate, CD8 naive used two, CD4 memory used three and CD4 naive used three. Study observations and caveats: Sampling involved blood alone; tissue repertoires likely differ. Naive subsets tended to show greater estimated richness than memory subsets.

Trimming stripped 3 bases from V and 2 bases from J, with 11 bases between. Germline assignment: CDR1 LNHDA and CDR2 SQIVND (reference sequence). The CDR3 extends over 15 amino acids. Every donor, a Caucasian adult, lived in Nashville, Tennessee. The clonotype was recovered from a woman in her 30s in good health. Sequencing used memory CD4+ T cells sorted from blood. Sample subset: CD45RA-negative fraction. The genes are TRBV19 and TRBJ1-3, with D tentatively TRBD1 (6 bases). The CDR3 here is CASSIQGIPGNTIYF. DNA for the CDR3: TGTGCCAGTAGTATCCAGGGGATCCCTGGAAACACCATATATTTT.